The subject of this entry is one T cell receptor beta chain. The sample belongs to a study of blood T cell repertoires in COVID-19. Study details: Material from acute and convalescent COVID-19 was sourced from the United States, Italy and Spain. Sources were T cells, B-cell-depleted T cells, or PBMCs; the material itself was cDNA or gDNA.

As originally analysed: Quantification of nucleated cells was approximated via reference gene primer amplification. Some clones are missing from TCRdb's copy, which holds only in-frame ones; the method was immunoSEQ multiplex PCR. V and J calls plus clone size are reproduced from that table; the DNA served to infer D and trimming. The table shows approximately 220,000 clones, with approximately 91% occurring only once. Sequencing was performed on peripheral blood. The clonotype was recovered from a man between 40 and 49 years old with acute or convalescent COVID-19.

For the CDR3, the DNA is TGCGCCAGCAGCACTATGACGGGAAACACTGAAGCTTTCTTT. It yields the protein CASSTMTGNTEAFF. The rearrangement uses TRBV5-1 and TRBJ1-1; D remains ambiguous. The CDR3 has 14 residues. The germline V and J ends were trimmed by 4 bases and 2 bases, with 12 bases remaining between them. Per germline, CDR1 SGHRS and CDR2 YFSETQ.